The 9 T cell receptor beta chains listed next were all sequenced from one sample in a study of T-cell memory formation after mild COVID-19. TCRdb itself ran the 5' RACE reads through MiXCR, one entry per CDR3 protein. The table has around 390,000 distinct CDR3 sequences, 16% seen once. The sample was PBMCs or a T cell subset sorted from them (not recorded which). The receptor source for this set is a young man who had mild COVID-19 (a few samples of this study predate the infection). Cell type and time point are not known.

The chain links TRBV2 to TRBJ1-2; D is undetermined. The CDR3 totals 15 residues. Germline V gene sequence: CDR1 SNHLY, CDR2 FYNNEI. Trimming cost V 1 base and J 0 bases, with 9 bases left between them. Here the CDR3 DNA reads TGTGCCAGCAGTGAAGGGCCAAGACCTAACTATGGCTACACCTTC. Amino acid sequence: CASSEGPRPNYGYTF.

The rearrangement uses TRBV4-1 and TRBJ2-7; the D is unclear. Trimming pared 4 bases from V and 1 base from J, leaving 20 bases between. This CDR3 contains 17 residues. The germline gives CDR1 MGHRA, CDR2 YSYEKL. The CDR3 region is CASSPSPVLLPSYEQYF. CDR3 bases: TGCGCCAGCAGCCCATCCCCCGTGCTCCTACCATCCTACGAGCAGTACTTC.

The CDR3 DNA sequence: TGTGCCAGCAGCTTAGCGCGGGGGAGCTCCTACGAGCAGTACGTC. Protein: CASSLARGSSYEQYV. The chain uses TRBV7-6 and TRBJ2-7; 7 nucleotides line up with TRBD2. V was clipped by 0 bases and J by 0 bases; unmatched bases: 2. From germline, CDR1 is SGHVS and CDR2 FNYEAQ. The CDR3 length is 15 residues.

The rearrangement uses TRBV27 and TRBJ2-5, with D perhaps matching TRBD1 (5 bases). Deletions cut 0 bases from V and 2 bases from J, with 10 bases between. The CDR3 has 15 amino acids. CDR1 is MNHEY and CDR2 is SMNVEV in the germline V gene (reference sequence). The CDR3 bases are TGTGCCAGCAGTTTATCGGTGGACACTCAAGAGACCCAGTACTTC. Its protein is CASSLSVDTQETQYF.

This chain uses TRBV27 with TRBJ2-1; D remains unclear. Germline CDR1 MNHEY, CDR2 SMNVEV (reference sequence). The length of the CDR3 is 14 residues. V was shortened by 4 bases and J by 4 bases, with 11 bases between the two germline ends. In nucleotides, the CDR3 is TGTGCCAGCAGTTCGGTTGCCCCTTACAATGAGCAGTTCTTC. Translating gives CASSSVAPYNEQFF.

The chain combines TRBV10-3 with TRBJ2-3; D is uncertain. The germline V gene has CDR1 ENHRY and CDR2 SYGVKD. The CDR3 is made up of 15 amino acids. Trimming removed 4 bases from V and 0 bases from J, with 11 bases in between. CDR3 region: CAISGLSLSTDTQYF. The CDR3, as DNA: TGTGCCATCAGTGGCCTCTCGTTAAGCACAGATACGCAGTATTTT.

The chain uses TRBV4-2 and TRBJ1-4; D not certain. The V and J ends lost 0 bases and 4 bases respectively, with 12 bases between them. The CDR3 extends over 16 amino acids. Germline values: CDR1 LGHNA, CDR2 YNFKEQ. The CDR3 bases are TGTGCCAGCAGCCAAGATCCGGCCGGGGTTAATGAAAAACTGTTTTTT. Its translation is CASSQDPAGVNEKLFF.

CDR3 nucleotide sequence: TGTGCCAGCAGGTTGGACAGCCTGAACACTGAAGCTTTCTTT. Its protein product is CASRLDSLNTEAFF. The chain links TRBV2 to TRBJ1-1; possibly TRBD1 for D (6 bases). V lost 6 bases and J lost 0, with 11 bases in between. The CDR3 is made up of 14 amino acids. From germline, CDR1 is SNHLY and CDR2 FYNNEI.

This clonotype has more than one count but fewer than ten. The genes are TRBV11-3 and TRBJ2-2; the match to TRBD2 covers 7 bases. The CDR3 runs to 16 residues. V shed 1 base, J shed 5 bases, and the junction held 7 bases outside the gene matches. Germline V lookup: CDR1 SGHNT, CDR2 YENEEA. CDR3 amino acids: CASSLASGGRTGELFF. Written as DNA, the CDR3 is TGTGCCAGCAGCTTAGCGTCCGGGGGGAGAACCGGGGAGCTGTTTTTT.